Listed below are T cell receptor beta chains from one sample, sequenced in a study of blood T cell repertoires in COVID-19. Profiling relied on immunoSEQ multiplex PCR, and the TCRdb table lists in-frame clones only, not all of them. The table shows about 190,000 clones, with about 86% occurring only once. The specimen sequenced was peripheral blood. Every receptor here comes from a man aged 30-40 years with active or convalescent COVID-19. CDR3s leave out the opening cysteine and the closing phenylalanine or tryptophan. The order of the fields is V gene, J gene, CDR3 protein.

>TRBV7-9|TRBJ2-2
ASSVVGTEGTGELF
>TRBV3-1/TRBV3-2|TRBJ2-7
ASSPSGQGYEQY
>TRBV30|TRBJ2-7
AWRGTGAWNEQY
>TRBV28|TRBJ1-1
ASSLYTNTEAF
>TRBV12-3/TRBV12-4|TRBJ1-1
ASSTTRNTEAF
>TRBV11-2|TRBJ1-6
ASSLGVGGYSPLH
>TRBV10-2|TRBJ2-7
ASSPSTGEQY
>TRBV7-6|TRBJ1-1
ASSPLMGQGQDEAF
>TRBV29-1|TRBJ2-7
SAGQGGYEQY
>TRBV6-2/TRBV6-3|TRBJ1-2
ASSQGFYGYT
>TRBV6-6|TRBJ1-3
ATNDKTGSGNTIY
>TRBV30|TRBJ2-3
AWTLGQGPTDTQY
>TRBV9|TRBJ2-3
ASSVGSGTDTQY
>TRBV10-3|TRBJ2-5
AISVAGTAVETQY
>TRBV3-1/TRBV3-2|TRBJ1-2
ASSPQWNYGYT
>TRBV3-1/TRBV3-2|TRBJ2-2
ASSQDLGGPNTGELF
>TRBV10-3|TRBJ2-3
AIRSFSTDTQY
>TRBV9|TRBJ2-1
ASSVATSGVLNEQF
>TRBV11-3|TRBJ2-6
ASQSGANVLT
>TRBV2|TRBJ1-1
ASSLQGPTEAF
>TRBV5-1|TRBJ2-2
ASTNLDLNTGELF
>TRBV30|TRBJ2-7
AMDPGGRWEQY
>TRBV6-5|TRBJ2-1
ASSRGLIYNEQF
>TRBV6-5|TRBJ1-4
ASTPQGANEKLF
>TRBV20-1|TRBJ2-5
SASRPRYTGLLQETQY
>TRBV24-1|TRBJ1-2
ATSLSTDGDYGYT
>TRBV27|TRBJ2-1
ASSVTGLAGRGQF
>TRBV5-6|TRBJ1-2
ASSVDRAYGYT
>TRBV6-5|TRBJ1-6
ASSYRPGADSPLH
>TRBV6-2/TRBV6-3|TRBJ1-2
ASSPRQGIYGYT
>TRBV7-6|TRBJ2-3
ASSLAALGTSGDTDTQY
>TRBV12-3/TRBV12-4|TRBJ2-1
ASSLMGEGLV
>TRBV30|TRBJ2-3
AWSGTGARTDTQY
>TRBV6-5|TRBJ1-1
ASSPDGDTEAF
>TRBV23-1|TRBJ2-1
ASSQRQAGNKSSYNEQF